Below, 28 T cell receptor beta chains from the same sample are listed, as sequenced in a study of cytomegalovirus exposure and HLA in healthy donors. PCR was performed using 60 Vbeta and 13 Jbeta primers. Assay used: immunoSEQ multiplex PCR; TCRdb lists only in-frame clones, some missing. This sample has tens of thousands of clones, with around 50% found just once. The sequenced material came from PBMCs. These TCRs come from a woman in her forties in good health and CMV-seropositive.

Only one count was recorded for this clone. V gene TRBV9 combines with J gene TRBJ2-7, with 9 bases fitting TRBD1. The CDR3 runs 15 residues. Per the germline V gene, CDR1 is SGDLS and CDR2 is YYNGEE. Unmatched junction bases numbered 10, after V lost 3 bases and J lost 6 bases. The chain's CDR3 is CASSEGPGQGLEQYF. CDR3 bases: TGTGCCAGCAGCGAGGGGCCGGGACAGGGTCTCGAGCAGTACTTC. Based on the CDR3 plus reference TRBV9 and TRBJ2-7, the full variable domain is DSGVTQTPKHLITATGQRVTLRCSPRSGDLSVYWYQQSLDQGLQFLIQYYNGEERAKGNILERFSAQQFPDLHSELNLSSLELGDSALYFCASSEGPGQGLEQYFGPGTRLTVT.

With regard to this clone: This clone may be a read error of a much larger clone one base away. This sequence joins TRBV7-7 and TRBJ2-1, with 10 nucleotides matching TRBD2. The germline V gene encodes CDR1 SSHAT and CDR2 FNYEAQ (reference sequence). V dropped 6 bases and J dropped 0; count of bases not matched to a gene: 2. The CDR3 runs 15 residues. This chain's CDR3 is CASSSSGGSYNEQFF. In DNA, the CDR3 is TGTGCCAGCAGTTCTAGCGGGGGCTCCTACAATGAGCAGTTCTTC.

V and J are TRBV28 and TRBJ1-1, with 8 nucleotides matching TRBD1. V trimming: 2 bases; J trimming: 6 bases; junction bases outside the gene matches: 5. Germline V gene data show CDR1 as MDHEN and CDR2 as SYDVKM. The CDR3 length is 14 residues. In DNA form, the CDR3 reads TGTGCCAGCAGTTTAACAGGGGGTTTCGCTGAAGCTTTCTTT. This codes for CASSLTGGFAEAFF.

This sequence joins TRBV6-4 and TRBJ1-1, with a tentative D call TRBD1 (5 bases). The CDR3 consists of 13 residues. The V end was cut by 4 bases, the J end by 1 base, with 7 bases between. Germline lookup yields CDR1 MRHNA and CDR2 SNTAGT. The CDR3 region is CASSVRANTEAFF. DNA for the CDR3: TGTGCCAGCAGTGTCAGGGCGAACACTGAAGCTTTCTTT.

The rearrangement joins TRBV30 to TRBJ1-5; 7 bases are shared with TRBD1. Trimming took 2 bases from V and 4 from J; bases not matched to a gene: 5. The length of the CDR3 is 14 residues. The germline CDR1 and CDR2 sequences are GTSNPN and SVGIG (reference sequence). The CDR3 sequence: CAWSLGTANQPQHF. The CDR3 coding sequence is TGTGCCTGGAGTCTCGGGACAGCAAATCAGCCCCAGCATTTT.

The chain employs TRBV29-1 and TRBJ2-1, with TRBD1 matching 8 bases. Germline V gene data show CDR1 as SQVTM and CDR2 as ANQGSEA. Germline trimming cut 7 bases from V and 8 bases from J; bases unmatched to any gene: 4. The CDR3 totals 11 residues. The CDR3 DNA is TGCAGCGGAAAGACAGGGGATGAGCAGTTCTTC. This encodes CSGKTGDEQFF.

The chain uses TRBV2 and TRBJ2-5, with D possibly TRBD1 on 5 matching bases. Between the trimmed V and J ends, which lost 5 bases and 0 bases, there was a span of 13 bases. Germline CDR1 and CDR2: SNHLY and FYNNEI. This CDR3 is built from 15 residues. CDR3 DNA: TGTGCCAGCAGTCCCGACAGATTGTACCAAGAGACCCAGTACTTC. Protein sequence: CASSPDRLYQETQYF. The variable domain in full, completed from reference TRBV2 and TRBJ2-5, reads EPEVTQTPSHQVTQMGQEVILRCVPISNHLYFYWYRQILGQKVEFLVSFYNNEISEKSEIFDDQFSVERPDGSNFTLKIRSTKLEDSAMYFCASSPDRLYQETQYFGPGTRLLVL.

The V call is TRBV29-1, the J call TRBJ2-2, with TRBD1 as a possible D gene (5 bases). This CDR3 contains 14 residues. V shed 0 bases and J shed 4 bases, with 9 bases lying between them. Looked up from germline, CDR1 is SQVTM and CDR2 is ANQGSEA. The CDR3 spells CSVEEGRGTGELFF. In DNA form, the CDR3 reads TGCAGCGTTGAAGAGGGGCGCGGCACCGGGGAGCTGTTTTTT.

Only a few counts were recorded for this clone. The chain is built from TRBV9 and TRBJ1-4; D ambiguous. Trimming removed 4 bases from V and 4 bases from J, with 14 bases in between. CDR1 and CDR2 (germline): SGDLS, YYNGEE. This CDR3 comprises 15 residues. Here the CDR3 DNA reads TGTGCCAGCAGCCTGAGACCGGAGGGTAATGAAAAACTGTTTTTT. It is translated as CASSLRPEGNEKLFF.

This clone has a handful of counts. This chain joins TRBV7-9 and TRBJ2-7, with a tentative D call TRBD2 (6 bases). V was pared by 5 bases and J by 2 bases, with 7 bases between. This CDR3 has 12 residues. The germline V gene has CDR1 SEHNR and CDR2 FQNEAQ (reference sequence). This chain's CDR3 is CASSAGPYEQYF. The CDR3 DNA reads TGTGCCAGCAGCGCGGGACCCTACGAGCAGTACTTC.

The sample holds a few counts of this clone. The chain links TRBV29-1 to TRBJ1-2, with 8 bases identical to TRBD1. The J segment lost 7 bases and the V segment lost 7 bases, leaving 8 bases of the junction unmatched. CDR3 size: 12 residues. From germline, CDR1 is SQVTM and CDR2 ANQGSEA. CDR3 sequence (DNA): TGCAGCGCCACACAGGGGGTAGCTGGCTACACCTTC. It yields the protein CSATQGVAGYTF.

J is TRBJ2-2 and V is TRBV6-1; maybe TRBD2 (6 bases). V was cut by 4 bases and J by 4 bases, with 16 bases left in between. This CDR3 is 16 amino acids long. The V gene's germline CDR1 is MNHNS and CDR2 SASEGT. The DNA of the CDR3 is TGTGCCAGCAGTGCCCCGACAGCGCGGGGCACCGGGGAGCTGTTTTTT. Translated, it gives CASSAPTARGTGELFF.

This clone was observed a handful of times. J is TRBJ2-3 and V is TRBV7-2; 11 nucleotides align to TRBD2. The CDR3 runs to 18 residues. Germline values: CDR1 SGHTA, CDR2 FQGNSA. J gave up 2 bases and V 2 bases, and 9 bases lay outside the gene matches. CDR3 region: CASSLRSSGGRLTDTQYF. CDR3 bases: TGTGCCAGCAGCTTAAGGTCTAGCGGGGGGAGACTCACAGATACGCAGTATTTT.

The chain recombines TRBV5-1 with TRBJ1-2; D unresolved. In germline, CDR1 is SGHRS, CDR2 YFSETQ. The CDR3 extends over 18 amino acids. V was pared by 0 bases and J by 1 base, with 19 bases between. CDR3 amino acids: CASSLGEGTRIYNYGYTF. As DNA, the CDR3 is TGCGCCAGCAGCTTGGGGGAGGGCACCCGAATCTATAACTATGGCTACACCTTC.

The rearrangement uses TRBV13 and TRBJ2-5; 12 bases match TRBD2. Looked up from germline, CDR1 is PRHDT and CDR2 is FYEKMQ (reference sequence). J gave up 3 bases and V 5 bases, and 10 bases lay outside the gene matches. CDR3 size: 17 residues. For the CDR3, the DNA is TGTGCCAGCAGCCCGGGACTAGCGGGCCCTACTGAAGAGACCCAGTACTTC. Its translation is CASSPGLAGPTEETQYF.

The rearrangement joins TRBV29-1 to TRBJ2-1; D perhaps matches TRBD2 (5 bases). CDR3 size: 11 residues. V shed 6 bases and J shed 10 bases, with 13 bases lying between them. CDR1 and CDR2 (germline): SQVTM, ANQGSEA. In DNA form, the CDR3 reads TGCAGCGTCTTGGACGGAGGAGAGCAGTTCTTC. It specifies CSVLDGGEQFF.

The chain joins TRBV11-3 to TRBJ2-3; 7 bases agree with TRBD2. The CDR3 extends over 14 amino acids. CDR1 SGHNT and CDR2 YENEEA come from the germline V gene. V shed 1 base and J 2 bases; nucleotides not matched to a gene: 0. The CDR3 nucleotides are TGTGCCAGCAGCTTAGGACTAGCCACAGATACGCAGTATTTT. Its translation: CASSLGLATDTQYF.

V is TRBV2 and J is TRBJ1-6; TRBD1 agrees at 8 bases. This CDR3 contains 21 residues. CDR1 and CDR2 (germline): SNHLY, FYNNEI. V lost 6 bases, J lost 0 bases, and 19 bases stayed unmatched. CDR3 coding DNA: TGTGCCAGCAGCATAACCGGACAGGGAACGGGGCCTAGCTCCTATAATTCACCCCTCCACTTT. Residues: CASSITGQGTGPSSYNSPLHF. Full variable domain (missing parts from reference TRBV2 and TRBJ1-6): EPEVTQTPSHQVTQMGQEVILRCVPISNHLYFYWYRQILGQKVEFLVSFYNNEISEKSEIFDDQFSVERPDGSNFTLKIRSTKLEDSAMYFCASSITGQGTGPSSYNSPLHFGNGTRLTVT.

The chain recombines TRBV9 with TRBJ2-1; 10 bases are a match to TRBD2. The CDR3 covers 15 residues. Germline V gene data show CDR1 as SGDLS and CDR2 as YYNGEE. The ends lost 2 bases at V and 5 bases at J; junction bases unmatched: 4. The CDR3: CASSVGTSADNEQFF. For the CDR3, the DNA is TGTGCCAGCAGCGTTGGGACTAGCGCGGACAATGAGCAGTTCTTC.

V is TRBV5-4 and J is TRBJ2-5, with 14 bases matching TRBD2. Matching the DNA end better, TRBJ2-7 makes the J call doubtful. The CDR3 contains 14 residues. Germline V gene data show CDR1 as SGHNT and CDR2 as YYREEE (reference sequence). The CDR3 sequence: CASSLGLAGDEQYF. The CDR3 nucleotides are TGTGCCAGCAGCCTGGGACTAGCGGGGGACGAGCAGTACTTC.

The gene calls are TRBV4-1 and TRBJ1-5; D ambiguous. Germline CDR1 is MGHRA and CDR2 is YSYEKL. Trimming left V 0 bases short and J 4 bases short, with 10 bases between. This CDR3 is 15 amino acids long. The CDR3 sequence is CASSQDGRANQPQHF. Written as DNA, the CDR3 is TGCGCCAGCAGCCAAGATGGGAGGGCGAATCAGCCCCAGCATTTT.

The rearrangement uses TRBV18 and TRBJ2-7; 9 bases are a match to TRBD2. The germline CDR1 and CDR2 sequences are KGHSH and LQKENI. After removal of 0 bases from V and 4 bases from J, the junction contained 4 bases not matched to a gene. The CDR3 totals 15 residues. The CDR3 DNA follows: TGTGCCAGCTCACCACCCGGCGGGGGGGCATACGAGCAGTACTTC. Translating it yields CASSPPGGGAYEQYF.

The V and J genes are TRBV28 and TRBJ2-7; no clear D gene. The CDR3 sequence is 15 residues long. V dropped 6 bases and J dropped 2 bases, with 17 bases sitting between them. CDR1 is MDHEN and CDR2 is SYDVKM in the germline V gene. CDR3 region: CASSTPQVFAYEQYF. The DNA for the CDR3 is TGTGCCAGCAGCACCCCGCAGGTCTTCGCCTACGAGCAGTACTTC.

The gene calls are TRBV28 and TRBJ1-4, with D possibly being TRBD1 (6 bases). The CDR3 extends over 15 amino acids. Germline CDR1 is MDHEN and CDR2 is SYDVKM. Trimming shortened V by 2 bases and J by 0 bases, and 7 bases separated the two germline ends. The DNA of the CDR3 is TGTGCCAGCAGTTTAGGGGGCGCAACTAATGAAAAACTGTTTTTT. Translating gives CASSLGGATNEKLFF.

The J gene is TRBJ2-3, the V gene TRBV6-1; 14 bases agree with TRBD2. Trimming took 6 bases from V and 4 from J; bases not matched to a gene: 3. The CDR3 loop spans 15 amino acids. Germline V gives CDR1 MNHNS, CDR2 SASEGT. CDR3 nucleotides: TGTGCCAGCAGAAGACTAGCGGGGGGGCCAGATACGCAGTATTTT. Protein sequence: CASRRLAGGPDTQYF.

V usage is TRBV10-1 and J usage is TRBJ1-5, with D perhaps TRBD1 (5 bases). Per the germline V gene, CDR1 is WNHNN and CDR2 is SYGVQD (reference sequence). The CDR3 spans 14 residues. Trimming removed 5 bases from V and 8 bases from J, with 16 bases in between. The CDR3 protein is CASSPWGVSEPQHF. The CDR3 DNA reads TGCGCCAGCAGTCCCTGGGGGGTCTCGGAGCCCCAGCATTTT.

This clone was observed a handful of times. The chain combines TRBV2 with TRBJ2-2; 8 bases match TRBD2. This CDR3 spans 15 amino acids. Germline CDR1 SNHLY, CDR2 FYNNEI. Trimming cost V 8 bases and J 1 base; bases outside gene matches: 6. Written as DNA, the CDR3 is TGTGCCAGCCGGGGGGGTGGGTTGAACACCGGGGAGCTGTTTTTT. This gives the protein CASRGGGLNTGELFF.

J is TRBJ1-6 and V is TRBV5-4; 7 positions agree with TRBD1. J was trimmed by 7 bases and V by 7 bases; bases with no gene match: 11. The length of the CDR3 is 15 residues. In germline, CDR1 is SGHNT, CDR2 YYREEE (reference sequence). The CDR3 DNA reads as TGTGCCAGCGGACGGACAGGTGACGGGAATTCACCCCTCCACTTT. Encoded protein: CASGRTGDGNSPLHF.